One and the same sample provided the 17 T cell receptor beta chains below, sequenced in a study of OX40 agonist ivuxolimab in advanced cancers. Assay: immunoSEQ multiplex PCR; the TCRdb copy retains only in-frame clones and omits some. In the table there are tens of thousands of clones, about three quarters of which are singletons. This material consisted of CD4+ or CD8+ T cells sorted from blood, taken in a trial of the OX40 agonist ivuxolimab. The receptors derive from an adult with an advanced solid tumor such as melanoma, head and neck, liver or kidney cancer.

V and J are TRBV11-2 and TRBJ2-5; 7 positions agree with TRBD1. The CDR3 runs to 14 residues. V dropped 1 base and J dropped 4; count of bases not matched to a gene: 3. Germline V gives CDR1 SGHAT, CDR2 FQNNGV. The CDR3 coding sequence is TGTGCCAGCAGCTTAGGTCCAGGGGGAGAGACCCAGTACTTC. It translates to CASSLGPGGETQYF.

This clone has a single count. J is TRBJ2-7 and V is TRBV9; D possibly corresponds to TRBD2 (5 bases). Per the germline V gene, CDR1 is SGDLS and CDR2 is YYNGEE. V was clipped by 4 bases and J by 4 bases, with 15 bases between them. The CDR3 contains 14 residues. CDR3 amino acids: CASSPRDPAYEQYF. The CDR3 DNA follows: TGTGCCAGCAGCCCACGGGATCCCGCTTACGAGCAGTACTTC.

V usage is TRBV6-5 and J usage is TRBJ1-5; unclear D gene. V was pared by 4 bases and J by 2 bases, with 9 bases between. In germline, CDR1 is MNHEY, CDR2 SVGAGI. CDR3 length: 14 residues. CDR3 region: CASSLRWGNQPQHF. The DNA for the CDR3 is TGTGCCAGCAGTTTACGGTGGGGCAATCAGCCCCAGCATTTT.

The chain couples TRBV18 to TRBJ1-1; D remains unclear. The ends were cut back, 4 bases at V and 0 bases at J, with 6 bases in the middle. The germline CDR1 and CDR2 sequences are KGHSH and LQKENI. The CDR3 loop spans 13 amino acids. CDR3 sequence (DNA): TGTGCCAGCTCACAACAGCTGAACACTGAAGCTTTCTTT. Its protein product is CASSQQLNTEAFF.

The chain is built from TRBV7-2 and TRBJ1-2; tentatively, D is TRBD1 (6 bases). Germline-derived CDR1 and CDR2 are SGHTA and FQGNSA. This CDR3 has 13 amino acids. V shed 5 bases and J shed 4 bases, with 11 bases lying between them. The CDR3 nucleotides read TGTGCCAGCAGCATCGGGACACCCTATGGCTACACCTTC. It translates to CASSIGTPYGYTF.

The rearrangement links TRBV10-2 to TRBJ2-2; TRBD2 matches 9 bases. CDR3 size: 15 residues. Germline trimming cut 4 bases from V and 5 bases from J; bases unmatched to any gene: 5. CDR1 and CDR2 (germline): WSHSY, SAAADI. The CDR3 region is CASSGLAAETGELFF. CDR3 DNA: TGCGCCAGCAGTGGACTAGCGGCAGAGACCGGGGAGCTGTTTTTT.

This clone was observed a handful of times. The chain is built from TRBV5-1 and TRBJ2-7; D is unclear. Germline lookup yields CDR1 SGHRS and CDR2 YFSETQ. V lost 7 bases and J lost 1, with 15 bases in between. The CDR3 spans 14 residues. CDR3 region: CASSLISGSYEQYF. The CDR3 DNA is TGCGCCAGCTCCCTTATATCCGGGTCCTACGAGCAGTACTTC.

The chain links TRBV21-1 to TRBJ1-2; TRBD1 reflects the table's D call only, with no check against the DNA. TRBV21-1 is a listed pseudogene. CDR3 size: 18 residues. The CDR3 reads CASEISNQKQGANYGYTF. CDR3 nucleotides: TGTGCCAGCGAAATATCTAATCAAAAACAGGGGGCTAACTATGGCTACACCTTC.

The genes are TRBV10-2 and TRBJ2-1, with 13 bases identical to TRBD2. The CDR3 contains 19 residues. Germline V gene lookup returns CDR1 WSHSY and CDR2 SAAADI. After removal of 2 bases from V and 2 bases from J, the junction contained 9 bases not matched to a gene. The CDR3 reads CASSERGGLAGPPYNEQFF. The CDR3 coding sequence is TGCGCCAGCAGTGAGAGGGGGGGACTAGCGGGGCCTCCCTACAATGAGCAGTTCTTC.

This clone was picked up a small number of times. The V call is TRBV7-9, the J call TRBJ1-1, with a possible D match to TRBD1 (6 bases). The CDR3 runs 12 residues. CDR1 is SEHNR, CDR2 FQNEAQ, per germline (reference sequence). V lost 5 bases to trimming and J lost 8 bases, with 12 bases between them. Here the CDR3 reads CASSRQGREAFF. CDR3 DNA: TGTGCCAGCAGCCGGCAGGGGCGGGAAGCTTTCTTT.

The rearrangement uses TRBV7-6 and TRBJ2-5; TRBD2 aligns across 9 bases. With V trimmed by 3 bases and J by 4 bases, 3 bases remained unmatched. The V gene's germline CDR1 is SGHVS and CDR2 FNYEAQ. The length of the CDR3 is 14 residues. The CDR3 loop reads CASSFSGSRETQYF. DNA of the CDR3: TGTGCCAGCAGCTTTAGCGGGAGTCGAGAGACCCAGTACTTC.

The V gene is TRBV2, the J gene TRBJ2-1, with 12 bases lining up with TRBD2. The ends lost 8 bases at V and 8 bases at J; junction bases unmatched: 10. Germline V gene data show CDR1 as SNHLY and CDR2 as FYNNEI. The CDR3 consists of 15 residues. This CDR3 is CASGLTSGSSYEQFF. The DNA of the CDR3 is TGTGCCAGCGGACTGACTAGCGGGAGTTCTTATGAGCAGTTCTTC.

The gene calls are TRBV19 and TRBJ2-5; TRBD2 is a possible D gene (5 bases). The last part of the DNA fits TRBJ2-7 better; the J call may be wrong. The length of the CDR3 is 14 residues. Per germline, CDR1 LNHDA and CDR2 SQIVND (reference sequence). The CDR3 loop is CASSIIRGAYEQYF. In DNA, the CDR3 is TGTGCCAGTAGTATTATACGGGGAGCCTACGAGCAGTACTTC.

This clone was seen just once. The chain links TRBV7-2 to TRBJ2-5, with 8 bases aligning to TRBD2. The CDR3 spans 14 residues. The germline V gene has CDR1 SGHTA and CDR2 FQGNSA. The J segment lost 3 bases and the V segment lost 3 bases, leaving 3 bases of the junction unmatched. The CDR3 region has the DNA TGTGCCAGCAGCTTTAGCGGGACAAAAGAGACCCAGTACTTC. Its translation is CASSFSGTKETQYF. Full variable domain (missing parts from reference TRBV7-2 and TRBJ2-5): GAGVSQSPSNKVTEKGKDVELRCDPISGHTALYWYRQSLGQGLEFLIYFQGNSAPDKSGLPSDRFSAERTGGSVSTLTIQRTQQEDSAVYLCASSFSGTKETQYFGPGTRLLVL.

The chain recombines TRBV5-4 with TRBJ2-5; D could derive from TRBD1 or TRBD2 (6 bases each). Between the trimmed V and J ends, which lost 4 bases and 11 bases, there was a span of 24 bases. CDR1 and CDR2 (germline): SGHNT, YYREEE (reference sequence). The CDR3 has 15 amino acids. The CDR3 nucleotides read TGTGCCAGCAGCATAGAGGGGGGTGCTATGGAGGAGCAGTACTTC. Protein product: CASSIEGGAMEEQYF. The full variable domain, its missing parts supplied by reference TRBV5-4 and TRBJ2-5, is ETGVTQSPTHLIKTRGQQVTLRCSSQSGHNTVSWYQQALGQGPQFIFQYYREEENGRGNFPPRFSGLQFPNYSSELNVNALELDDSALYLCASSIEGGAMEEQYFGPGTRLLVL.

Points on this clone: Sequence at one end of the junction differs from germline and may be a read error. This rearrangement joins TRBV12-5 to TRBJ2-5, with 7 bases lining up with TRBD1. Germline CDR1 and CDR2: LGHNT and FRNRAP. The CDR3 contains 12 residues. CDR3 in amino acids: CASGRETGYQHF. CDR3 coding DNA: TGTGCTAGTGGCCGAGAGACAGGGTATCAGCACTTC.

The V and J genes are TRBV25-1 and TRBJ2-3; D is undetermined. CDR1 is MGHDK and CDR2 is SYGVNS in the germline V gene. V dropped 2 bases and J dropped 6 bases, with 6 bases sitting between them. The CDR3 consists of 12 residues. The CDR3 bases are TGTGCCAGCAGTGAACTCACGGATACGCAGTATTTT. Its translation is CASSELTDTQYF.